These 7 T cell receptor beta chains came from one sample sequenced in a study of neurological immune-mediated disorders. TCRdb re-derived calls from the 5' RACE reads in MiXCR, one entry per CDR3 protein. The sample has roughly 29,000 distinct CDR3 sequences, roughly 23% seen once; the top ten hold about 27%. Sample: CD4+ T cells from blood. The receptors here all came from a man in his fifties with HTLV-1-associated myelopathy (HAM/TSP).

The chain is built from TRBV7-8 and TRBJ1-4, with D possibly being TRBD1 (5 bases). The CDR3 has 16 amino acids. Trimming cost V 6 bases and J 0 bases, with 14 bases left between them. Germline V gives CDR1 SGHVS, CDR2 FQNEAQ. In DNA form, the CDR3 reads TGTGCCAGCAGAATAGGGGCAGTTGCAACTAATGAAAAACTGTTTTTT. Translation gives CASRIGAVATNEKLFF.

J is TRBJ1-5 and V is TRBV13; TRBD1 aligns across 7 bases. Trimming cost V 5 bases and J 7 bases; bases outside gene matches: 11. The V gene's germline CDR1 is PRHDT and CDR2 FYEKMQ (reference sequence). The CDR3 runs 15 residues. As DNA, the CDR3 is TGTGCCAGCAGCCCGGGGAGGGGGCGGTTCCAGCCCCAGCATTTT. Its translation: CASSPGRGRFQPQHF.

Concerning this clonotype itself: This may be a read error: a much more frequent sequence differs by one nucleotide. V is TRBV20-1 and J is TRBJ1-2, with D uncertain. The V end lost 6 bases, the J end lost 2 bases, and 25 bases lay between the germline ends. Germline lookup yields CDR1 DFQATT and CDR2 SNEGSKA (reference sequence). This CDR3 spans 17 amino acids. The DNA for the CDR3 is TGCAGTGCCTGTTCGTCAGGTGGGAGACGGGAAAACTATGGCTACACCTTC. It is translated as CSACSSGGRRENYGYTF.

In the case of this clonotype: Likely a read error: the CDR3 ends without its conserved phenylalanine or tryptophan. The rearrangement uses TRBV14 and TRBJ1-2; D call uncertain. With 4 bases removed from V and 5 bases from J, the gap between germline ends came to 14 bases. The CDR3 consists of 14 residues. Germline values: CDR1 SGHDN, CDR2 FVKESK. CDR3 protein: CASSPHQRVYGYTV. CDR3 in DNA: TGTGCCAGCAGCCCCCATCAACGAGTATATGGCTACACCGTC.

This chain connects TRBV12-5 to TRBJ2-7; 7 positions agree with TRBD1. The CDR3 has 15 residues. Looked up from germline, CDR1 is LGHNT and CDR2 is FRNRAP. The V segment lost 3 bases and the J segment 1 base; nucleotides outside the gene matches: 6. The CDR3 region is CASGFIRDRSYEQYF. The CDR3 region has the DNA TGTGCTAGTGGTTTCATCCGGGACAGATCCTACGAGCAGTACTTC.

The CDR3 DNA sequence: TGTGCCAGCAGCTTAGGTGTCACATCCTCTGGAAACACCATATATTTT. This sequence encodes CASSLGVTSSGNTIYF. The rearrangement joins TRBV7-9 to TRBJ1-3, with D unclear. The CDR3 length is 16 residues. Trimming left V 1 base short and J 0 bases short, with 10 bases between. Looked up from germline, CDR1 is SEHNR and CDR2 is FQNEAQ (reference sequence).

This rearrangement joins TRBV7-2 to TRBJ2-1, with 8 bases that match TRBD2. In germline, CDR1 is SGHTA, CDR2 FQGNSA. The CDR3 runs to 15 residues. The V segment lost 1 base and the J segment 6 bases; nucleotides outside the gene matches: 5. CDR3 bases: TGTGCCAGCAGCTTAGGGGCGGGAGGAACCAATGAGCAGTTCTTC. Its protein product is CASSLGAGGTNEQFF. The full variable domain, with the rest looked up from reference TRBV7-2 and TRBJ2-1, is GAGVSQSPSNKVTEKGKDVELRCDPISGHTALYWYRQSLGQGLEFLIYFQGNSAPDKSGLPSDRFSAERTGGSVSTLTIQRTQQEDSAVYLCASSLGAGGTNEQFFGPGTRLTVL.